Listed here are 9 T cell receptor beta chains from one sample, sequenced in a study of persistence of HIV-infected CD4 T cells. Their specific antigens are unknown. Nonspecific anti-CD3/anti-CD28 bead stimulation represents the broad CD4+ T cell repertoire. Sorting of responding CD4+ T cells relied on upregulated CD40 ligand together with CD69. The libraries were made with immunoSEQ version 4 in survey mode. Libraries were prepared by immunoSEQ multiplex PCR; TCRdb keeps only in-frame clonotypes and omits some of them. The table has approximately 44,000 clones, around 92% seen once. Sequenced material: CD4+ T cells sorted from PBMCs after approximately 19-hour stimulation, taken from a patient who received antiretroviral therapy. These receptor sequences come from an adult man with HIV who was CMV-seropositive.

The chain couples TRBV2 to TRBJ1-1, with 7 bases matching TRBD1. This CDR3 contains 14 residues. Germline CDR1 is SNHLY and CDR2 is FYNNEI. V dropped 7 bases and J dropped 3; count of bases not matched to a gene: 8. CDR3 protein: CASIQGLGDTEAFF. Here the CDR3 DNA reads TGTGCCAGCATACAGGGGTTAGGGGACACTGAAGCTTTCTTT.

The chain links TRBV2 to TRBJ1-3, with 9 bases lining up with TRBD1. Germline values: CDR1 SNHLY, CDR2 FYNNEI. The J segment lost 2 bases and the V segment lost 7 bases, leaving 3 bases of the junction unmatched. CDR3 size: 14 residues. CDR3 sequence reads: CASKTGGTGNTIYF. CDR3 bases: TGTGCCAGCAAGACAGGGGGGACTGGAAACACCATATATTTT.

The V and J genes are TRBV6-1 and TRBJ2-1; 10 positions agree with TRBD2. Trimming cost V 4 bases and J 9 bases; bases outside gene matches: 12. CDR1 and CDR2 (germline): MNHNS, SASEGT. The CDR3 has 16 amino acids. The CDR3, as DNA: TGTGCCAGCAGTGTAAGAGAAGCGGGGGGGCCGATTGAGCAGTTCTTC. Protein product: CASSVREAGGPIEQFF.

The V call is TRBV19, the J call TRBJ1-5, with D maybe TRBD1 (5 bases). Trimming stripped 0 bases from V and 6 bases from J, with 24 bases between. The CDR3 is made up of 19 amino acids. Germline V CDR1 and CDR2: LNHDA, SQIVND (reference sequence). In DNA, the CDR3 is TGTGCCAGTAGTATAGAAGGTCATTCGGGGACGGGGAGCGTTCAGCCCCAGCATTTT. It yields the protein CASSIEGHSGTGSVQPQHF.

This CDR3 reads CASSLGVNSPLHF. The CDR3 DNA follows: TGTGCCAGCAGCCTTGGGGTAAATTCACCCCTCCACTTT. The V and J genes are TRBV3-1 (or the pseudogene TRBV3-2) and TRBJ1-6; D is unclear. Germline V gives CDR1 LGHDT, CDR2 YNNKEL (reference sequence). CDR3 length: 13 residues. V was pared by 4 bases and J by 7 bases, with 8 bases between.

J is TRBJ1-4 and V is TRBV2; unclear D gene. The length of the CDR3 is 11 residues. Germline V CDR1 and CDR2: SNHLY, FYNNEI. Here the CDR3 reads CAKQLNEKLFF. The DNA for the CDR3 is TGTGCGAAACAGCTGAATGAAAAACTGTTTTTT.

This clone was counted a few times. This chain uses TRBV2 with TRBJ1-2; the match to TRBD1 covers 9 bases. Trimming took 6 bases from V and 7 from J; bases not matched to a gene: 9. The CDR3 sequence is 14 residues long. The germline gives CDR1 SNHLY, CDR2 FYNNEI. CDR3 loop: CASSTTGGAGGYTF. The CDR3 DNA is TGTGCCAGCAGCACCACAGGGGGCGCCGGTGGCTACACCTTC.

The genes are TRBV25-1 and TRBJ1-2, with TRBD1 matching over 7 bases. With 4 bases clipped from V and 4 bases from J, the junction kept 15 bases outside the gene matches. Germline CDR1 reads MGHDK; CDR2 reads SYGVNS. CDR3 length: 17 amino acids. Written as DNA, the CDR3 is TGTGCCAGCAGTGCCCAGGGGGGCAGGGAGGGTAGCTATGGCTACACCTTC. Its protein is CASSAQGGREGSYGYTF.

The genes are TRBV6-5 and TRBJ2-1, with TRBD2 matching over 9 bases. The J segment lost 5 bases and the V segment lost 2 bases, leaving 4 bases of the junction unmatched. This CDR3 is 15 amino acids long. Per germline, CDR1 MNHEY and CDR2 SVGAGI. The CDR3 DNA is TGTGCCAGCAGTTACCCGACTAGCGGCCACAATGAGCAGTTCTTC. Its protein is CASSYPTSGHNEQFF.